These 20 T cell receptor beta chains were sequenced from one sample in a study of shared clonotypes between healthy human individuals. Cells designated naive CD8 were CD45RO-negative and were positively selected for CCR7, with terminally differentiated effector memory CD45RA+ cells excluded. Generated by immunoSEQ multiplex PCR, the TCRdb table keeps only in-frame clones and is missing some. The sample yields almost 700,000 clones, around 90% seen once. Sequencing used naive CD8+ T cells sorted from blood. Receptors originate from a man younger than 40 in good health.

CDR3 DNA: TGTGCCAGTAGTACCCATAACCCTAGCTCCTACAATGAGCAGTTCTTC. This translates into CASSTHNPSSYNEQFF. The chain links TRBV19 to TRBJ2-1; no clear D gene. The germline V gene has CDR1 LNHDA and CDR2 SQIVND (reference sequence). Trimming cost V 4 bases and J 0 bases, with 13 bases left between them. The CDR3 loop spans 16 amino acids.

This clone showed up just once. The chain links TRBV10-3 to TRBJ2-7; D is ambiguous. Germline V gives CDR1 ENHRY, CDR2 SYGVKD. This CDR3 comprises 14 residues. Trimming removed 2 bases at V and 5 bases at J, with 13 bases between. In DNA form, the CDR3 reads TGTGCCATCAGTGAGACCGGGTCCTTTCACGAGCAGTACTTC. Its protein product is CAISETGSFHEQYF.

The chain recombines TRBV14 with TRBJ2-1; D not certain. The CDR3 loop spans 17 amino acids. Per germline, CDR1 SGHDN and CDR2 FVKESK. V gave up 0 bases and J gave up 4 bases, with 16 bases separating them. DNA for the CDR3: TGTGCCAGCAGCCAAGAGGATAGCACCGAGTTTTACAATGAGCAGTTCTTC. Its translation: CASSQEDSTEFYNEQFF. The full variable domain, with the rest looked up from reference TRBV14 and TRBJ2-1, is EAGVTQFPSHSVIEKGQTVTLRCDPISGHDNLYWYRRVMGKEIKFLLHFVKESKQDESGMPNNRFLAERTGGTYSTLKVQPAELEDSGVYFCASSQEDSTEFYNEQFFGPGTRLTVL.

The J gene is TRBJ2-7, the V gene TRBV30; D gene uncertain. Germline V gives CDR1 GTSNPN, CDR2 SVGIG (reference sequence). Trimming cost V 5 bases and J 4 bases, with 9 bases left between them. There are 11 residues in the CDR3. CDR3 loop: CAWGRRYEQYF. The CDR3 nucleotides are TGTGCCTGGGGTAGAAGATACGAGCAGTACTTC.

The chain uses TRBV5-1 and TRBJ2-7; no clear D gene. Germline assignment: CDR1 SGHRS and CDR2 YFSETQ. This CDR3 contains 13 residues. Trimming pared 0 bases from V and 5 bases from J, leaving 9 bases between. Written as DNA, the CDR3 is TGCGCCAGCAGCTTGGATTCATGGAACGAGCAGTACTTC. Its protein is CASSLDSWNEQYF.

The chain joins TRBV18 to TRBJ1-1; D may be TRBD1 (5 bases). V lost 3 bases to trimming and J lost 1 base, with 12 bases between them. The CDR3 extends over 15 amino acids. Germline V gives CDR1 KGHSH, CDR2 LQKENI. CDR3 nucleotides: TGTGCCAGCTCACCTCTCACAGGAACGAACACTGAAGCTTTCTTT. This sequence encodes CASSPLTGTNTEAFF.

This chain joins TRBV11-2 and TRBJ2-1, with 7 bases fitting TRBD2. Trimming removed 0 bases from V and 7 bases from J; junction bases left unmatched: 6. Germline CDR1 and CDR2: SGHAT and FQNNGV. CDR3 length: 15 residues. In nucleotides, the CDR3 is TGTGCCAGCAGCTTAGATTGGGGGGGTTCGAATGAGCAGTTCTTC. Translation gives CASSLDWGGSNEQFF.

Regarding this clone: Since a much larger clone is just one base distant, this may be a read error. The rearrangement joins TRBV5-4 to TRBJ2-2; no clear D gene. CDR3 size: 12 residues. Trimming cost V 5 bases and J 2 bases, with 4 bases left between them. The germline V gene encodes CDR1 SGHNT and CDR2 YYREEE (reference sequence). This chain's CDR3 is CASSSNTGELFF. Written as DNA, the CDR3 is TGTGCCAGCAGTTCCAACACCGGGGAGCTGTTTTTT. Variable domain in full (rest from reference TRBV5-4 and TRBJ2-2): ETGVTQSPTHLIKTRGQQVTLRCSSQSGHNTVSWYQQALGQGPQFIFQYYREEENGRGNFPPRFSGLQFPNYSSELNVNALELDDSALYLCASSSNTGELFFGEGSRLTVL.

The V gene is TRBV7-9, the J gene TRBJ1-2, with D perhaps matching TRBD1 (6 bases). CDR1 and CDR2 from the germline V gene are SEHNR and FQNEAQ (reference sequence). The ends were cut back, 2 bases at V and 5 bases at J, with 9 bases in the middle. The length of the CDR3 is 13 residues. CDR3: CASSLQGRYGYTF. The CDR3 DNA reads as TGTGCCAGCAGCTTACAGGGGCGATATGGCTACACCTTC.

As DNA, the CDR3 is TGTGCCAGCAGGGAGGGCCGAGGTCGCACAGATACGCAGTATTTT. Protein product: CASREGRGRTDTQYF. The gene calls are TRBV28 and TRBJ2-3; possible D gene TRBD2, 6 bases. The CDR3 has 15 residues. Germline lookup yields CDR1 MDHEN and CDR2 SYDVKM. Trimming cost V 6 bases and J 1 base, with 14 bases left between them. The full variable domain, with the rest looked up from reference TRBV28 and TRBJ2-3, is DVKVTQSSRYLVKRTGEKVFLECVQDMDHENMFWYRQDPGLGLRLIYFSYDVKMKEKGDIPEGYSVSREKKERFSLILESASTNQTSMYLCASREGRGRTDTQYFGPGTRLTVL.

The V gene is TRBV4-2, the J gene TRBJ2-2, with TRBD1 matching 10 bases. The V gene end was trimmed by 4 bases and the J gene end by 8 bases; junction bases not matched to a gene: 4. This CDR3 region has 14 residues. Germline V gene sequence: CDR1 LGHNA, CDR2 YNFKEQ. The DNA of the CDR3 is TGTGCCAGCAGCCCCGGGACAGGGGCTGGGGAGCTGTTTTTT. This gives the protein CASSPGTGAGELFF.

This clone was observed once. This rearrangement joins TRBV27 to TRBJ2-3; 13 nucleotides match TRBD2. Germline assignment: CDR1 MNHEY and CDR2 SMNVEV (reference sequence). The CDR3 runs 18 residues. Losses at the gene ends were 3 bases for V and 3 bases for J; bases not matched to a gene: 9. The CDR3 region has the DNA TGTGCCAGCAGTTTGCAGGGCACTAGCGGGAGGGCGACAGATACGCAGTATTTT. Translating it yields CASSLQGTSGRATDTQYF.

V gene TRBV5-1 combines with J gene TRBJ2-5; D is tentatively TRBD1 or TRBD2 (5 bases each). The CDR3 length is 15 residues. CDR1 is SGHRS, CDR2 YFSETQ, per germline. V was trimmed by 0 bases and J by 4 bases, leaving 13 bases between them. In DNA form, the CDR3 reads TGCGCCAGCAGCTTGGAGAGCGGCCAGGGAGAGACCCAGTACTTC. This sequence encodes CASSLESGQGETQYF.

The J gene is TRBJ1-1, the V gene TRBV7-9; TRBD1 might be the D (6 bases). The V and J ends lost 11 bases and 1 base respectively, with 11 bases between them. Germline V gene lookup returns CDR1 SEHNR and CDR2 FQNEAQ (reference sequence). The CDR3 has 12 amino acids. The CDR3 sequence is CALSRGNTEAFF. CDR3 bases: TGTGCCCTAAGCAGGGGGAACACTGAAGCTTTCTTT.

The genes are TRBV7-8 and TRBJ2-7; 10 nucleotides match TRBD2. J was trimmed by 4 bases and V by 3 bases; bases with no gene match: 6. The CDR3 has 15 residues. CDR1 SGHVS and CDR2 FQNEAQ come from the germline V gene. The CDR3 DNA reads TGTGCCAGCAGCTTTCTGGCTAGCGGGAGTTACGAGCAGTACTTC. As protein: CASSFLASGSYEQYF.

The J gene is TRBJ2-1, the V gene TRBV30; D is uncertain. CDR3 size: 14 residues. V shed 5 bases and J shed 4 bases, with 15 bases lying between them. From germline, CDR1 is GTSNPN and CDR2 SVGIG (reference sequence). In nucleotides, the CDR3 is TGTGCCTGGGCTCCCCGCGGCCGATACAATGAGCAGTTCTTC. Its translation is CAWAPRGRYNEQFF. Drawing the rest from reference TRBV30 and TRBJ2-1, the complete variable domain is SQTIHQWPATLVQPVGSPLSLECTVEGTSNPNLYWYRQAAGRGLQLLFYSVGIGQISSEVPQNLSASRPQDRQFILSSKKLLLSDSGFYLCAWAPRGRYNEQFFGPGTRLTVL.

This clone was seen a handful of times. This chain uses TRBV6-4 with TRBJ2-1; 8 nucleotides match TRBD2. CDR1 and CDR2 (germline): MRHNA, SNTAGT. V dropped 3 bases and J dropped 5; count of bases not matched to a gene: 6. CDR3 size: 15 residues. The CDR3 loop reads CASSEVLAANNEQFF. CDR3 coding DNA: TGTGCCAGCAGTGAAGTACTAGCGGCAAACAATGAGCAGTTCTTC.

This clone was counted only a few times. This chain connects TRBV5-4 to TRBJ1-2; possibly TRBD1 for D (5 bases). Germline CDR1 and CDR2: SGHNT and YYREEE (reference sequence). The CDR3 loop spans 13 amino acids. V was cut by 4 bases and J by 3 bases, with 10 bases left in between. This CDR3 is CASSLTAHYGYTF. DNA for the CDR3: TGTGCCAGCAGCCTGACAGCGCACTATGGCTACACCTTC.

The chain carries TRBV7-6 and TRBJ2-2; 12 bases are a match to TRBD2. Germline V gene sequence: CDR1 SGHVS, CDR2 FNYEAQ. The CDR3 is 19 amino acids. V lost 6 bases and J lost 3; bases outside the gene matches: 14. Here the CDR3 DNA reads TGTGCCAGCAGACCGGCGTGGGGTCTAGCGGGAGGGGACACCGGGGAGCTGTTTTTT. This translates into CASRPAWGLAGGDTGELFF.

V gene TRBV5-1 combines with J gene TRBJ2-7; the match to TRBD1 covers 7 bases. With 3 bases clipped from V and 4 bases from J, the junction kept 10 bases outside the gene matches. The length of the CDR3 is 15 residues. Germline V gene sequence: CDR1 SGHRS, CDR2 YFSETQ. This CDR3 is CASSSQGDRAYEQYF. The CDR3 DNA follows: TGCGCCAGCAGCTCCCAGGGCGACAGGGCGTACGAGCAGTACTTC. Variable domain in full (rest from reference TRBV5-1 and TRBJ2-7): KAGVTQTPRYLIKTRGQQVTLSCSPISGHRSVSWYQQTPGQGLQFLFEYFSETQRNKGNFPGRFSGRQFSNSRSEMNVSTLELGDSALYLCASSSQGDRAYEQYFGPGTRLTVT.